This T cell receptor (beta chain) was retrieved from a study of blood T cell repertoires in COVID-19. Across the whole study: Sites across the United States, Italy and Spain contributed samples from acute and convalescent COVID-19.

Those who participated ranged in age from about 18 to 89 years and resided in about two dozen US areas. The data were produced by immunoSEQ multiplex PCR, yet TCRdb's version contains in-frame clones alone and is incomplete. Of 200,000 to 250,000 clones in the sample, more than 70% were seen once. The CDR3 is made up of 17 amino acids. Germline assignment: CDR1 MNHNS and CDR2 SASEGT. J gave up 7 bases and V 4 bases, and 12 bases lay outside the gene matches. The chain carries TRBV6-1 and TRBJ2-7, with 14 bases identical to TRBD2. Sequencing input: PBMCs or T cells enriched from blood (not recorded which). The sequence came from a man aged 25-45 years with acute COVID-19. In DNA form, the CDR3 reads TGTGCCAGCAGTGTAGGGGGAGTCGGACTAGCGGGGGGTGAGCAGTACTTC. Translating gives CASSVGGVGLAGGEQYF.